The present TCR beta chain was sequenced within a study of cytomegalovirus exposure and HLA in healthy donors. Study information: For the approximately 360 genotyped donors, about 81% fell within the Caucasian-associated ancestry cluster. Study-level results: It emerged from a later analysis that several of the most significant clusters appeared to be linked to common viral pathogens. It was reportedly the case that the classifier diagnosed cytomegalovirus status with high specificity and sensitivity. Within a later analysis, the majority of CMV-associated TCR beta chains appeared HLA-restricted.

Worth noting for this clone: The antigen remains unidentified.

It was with 60 Vbeta and 13 Jbeta primers that the PCR ran. TCRdb's table, derived via immunoSEQ multiplex PCR, lists solely in-frame clones and lacks some. Of 150,000 to 200,000 clones in the sample, approximately 85% are singletons; the top ten hold around 2.3%. The source of this sequence is a woman in her forties or fifties in good health and CMV-seronegative. The sequenced sample consisted of PBMCs.

DNA of the CDR3: TGTGCCAGCAGCCCCGGGAGAACTGAAGCTTTCTTT. Residues: CASSPGRTEAFF. The V gene is TRBV28, the J gene TRBJ1-1; no definite D call. The CDR3 loop spans 12 amino acids. V was cut by 6 bases and J by 5 bases, with 10 bases left in between. Germline loops: CDR1 MDHEN, CDR2 SYDVKM.